One T cell receptor beta chain is described in this entry. These data come from a study of control samples from healthy donors and cancer patients. Method: immunoSEQ multiplex PCR; TCRdb's copy keeps in-frame clones and lacks some. The profile covers roughly 63,000 clones, with more than 90% appearing a single time and approximately 1.5% taken by the ten largest. Sequenced: PBMCs. The receptor was isolated from a man between 35 and 55 years old with colorectal cancer.

The CDR3 spells CASSERLYNEQFF. CDR3 nucleotides: TGTGCCAGCAGTGAAAGGCTATACAATGAGCAGTTCTTC. The chain uses TRBV2 and TRBJ2-1; D gene ambiguous. This CDR3 spans 13 amino acids. Trimming took off 2 bases at V and 4 bases at J, with 6 bases between the two ends. Germline V lookup: CDR1 SNHLY, CDR2 FYNNEI.